The T cell receptor (beta chain) under discussion was sequenced for a study of blood T cell repertoires in COVID-19. Study details: The origin of the acute and convalescent COVID-19 samples was the United States, Italy and Spain. PBMCs, B-cell-depleted T cells, or T cells provided the cDNA or gDNA that made up the material.

This CDR3 contains 15 residues. The V gene end was trimmed by 5 bases and the J gene end by 1 base; junction bases not matched to a gene: 7. Germline assignment: CDR1 MDHEN and CDR2 SYDVKM. As handled by the study authors: Scientists estimated how many nucleated cells there were by amplifying reference gene primers. Data came from immunoSEQ multiplex PCR; TCRdb stores just in-frame clones and leaves some out. V and J calls and clone size are those listed in that table; D and trimming were worked out from the DNA. Of 110,000 to 150,000 clones listed, around 87% were seen once; the top ten hold approximately 5.4%.

The clonotype comes from a human donor in a cohort sampled during active COVID-19. The rearrangement joins TRBV28 to TRBJ2-7; 8 bases are a match to TRBD1. Sequenced input: peripheral blood. In nucleotides, the CDR3 is TGTGCCAGCAGTCTATACAGGGGGAGGTCCTACGAGCAGTACTTC. Protein sequence: CASSLYRGRSYEQYF.